This TCR beta chain was sequenced in a study of T cell changes during pregnancy in multiple sclerosis. The length of the CDR3 is 16 residues. Germline CDR1 reads SGHAT; CDR2 reads FQNNGV. V was clipped by 1 base and J by 1 base, with 12 bases between them. Here immunoSEQ multiplex PCR was the method, and the copy in TCRdb shows in-frame clones only, minus some. In the table there are roughly 42,000 clones, about 91% of which are singletons. The sequencing here drew on CD4+ T cells from peripheral blood mononuclear cells, taken in the second trimester of pregnancy. The receptor was derived from a female donor in good health, enrolled as a control in a pregnancy study. This chain links TRBV11-2 with TRBJ2-3, with D tentatively TRBD2 (6 bases). The CDR3 protein is CASSLGTNSGTDTQYF. The CDR3 nucleotides are TGTGCCAGCAGCTTAGGGACTAACAGCGGCACAGATACGCAGTATTTT.